Each of the 24 T cell receptor beta chains below was sequenced from the same sample in a study of beta chain features in type 1 diabetes. Sequencing targeted expressed TCRB transcripts, as all isolated RNA had been reverse transcribed. Profiling relied on immunoSEQ multiplex PCR, and the TCRdb table lists in-frame clones only, not all of them. Of some 660,000 clones in the sample, roughly 13% were seen once. No antigen has been assigned to these receptors. Study-wide points: People with Type 1 diabetes carried modestly yet significantly shorter TCRB CDR3s in all four CD4+ subsets.

Sample: naive CD4+ T cells from blood. The receptor source for this set is a man younger than 35 with type 1 diabetes.

The CDR3 DNA reads as TGTGCCAGCAGCTTAGATGGTACCGGGTTGCAGTATTTT. Protein: CASSLDGTGLQYF. V gene TRBV7-2 combines with J gene TRBJ2-3; D unclear. V was trimmed by 1 base and J by 11 bases, leaving 13 bases between them. Germline V gives CDR1 SGHTA, CDR2 FQGNSA. The CDR3 runs 13 residues.

In regard to this clone: Other nucleotide sequences from this sample produce the same CDR3. The V and J genes are TRBV4-2 and TRBJ1-1, with D unresolved. Germline V gives CDR1 LGHNA, CDR2 YNFKEQ. The CDR3 length is 11 residues. V was trimmed by 0 bases and J by 5 bases, leaving 1 base between them. CDR3 sequence: CASSQETEAFF. The CDR3 bases are TGTGCCAGCAGCCAAGAGACTGAAGCTTTCTTT.

This clone was seen a few times. The chain recombines TRBV28 with TRBJ2-7; 7 bases match TRBD1. Germline assignment: CDR1 MDHEN and CDR2 SYDVKM. V shed 9 bases, J shed 0 bases, and the junction held 8 bases outside the gene matches. This CDR3 is built from 14 residues. In DNA form, the CDR3 reads TGTGCCAGTAGACAGGGCTCAAGCTCCTACGAGCAGTACTTC. Translation gives CASRQGSSSYEQYF.

This clone was counted only a few times. The chain combines TRBV5-1 with TRBJ2-5; no firm D call. V shed 3 bases and J shed 3 bases, with 12 bases lying between them. Germline CDR1 reads SGHRS; CDR2 reads YFSETQ. The CDR3 sequence is 14 residues long. CDR3 region: CASSYVTAEETQYF. CDR3 DNA sequence: TGCGCCAGCAGCTACGTGACGGCTGAAGAGACCCAGTACTTC.

This clone came up a few times. J is TRBJ2-5 and V is TRBV29-1; D not certain. The CDR3 length is 12 residues. Germline CDR1 SQVTM, CDR2 ANQGSEA. With 4 bases removed from V and 2 bases from J, the gap between germline ends came to 8 bases. The CDR3 DNA sequence: TGCAGCGTTGGATGGCAGCAAGAGACCCAGTACTTC. Its protein is CSVGWQQETQYF.

The rearrangement links TRBV21-1 to TRBJ1-1; the D call TRBD1 from the table was never checked on the DNA. TRBV21-1 is a known pseudogene. The CDR3 runs to 20 residues. CDR3 region: CASSKGGVCRGHILNTEAFF. DNA of the CDR3: TGTGCCAGCAGCAAAGGAGGAGTTTGTAGGGGCCACATACTGAACACTGAAGCTTTCTTT.

This clone was counted between two and nine times. The rearrangement links TRBV29-1 to TRBJ2-7; TRBD1 aligns across 9 bases. The ends lost 7 bases at V and 1 base at J; junction bases unmatched: 5. There are 13 residues in the CDR3. Germline assignment: CDR1 SQVTM and CDR2 ANQGSEA. The CDR3 protein is CSGRGQGSYEQYF. Written as DNA, the CDR3 is TGCAGCGGTCGGGGACAGGGTTCCTACGAGCAGTACTTC.

This clone was picked up a small number of times. This chain uses TRBV28 with TRBJ2-7; 7 nucleotides agree with TRBD1. CDR1 is MDHEN, CDR2 SYDVKM, per germline. The CDR3 is 13 amino acids. V dropped 11 bases and J dropped 3; count of bases not matched to a gene: 10. The CDR3 loop is CAAGVGGLYEQYF. CDR3 coding DNA: TGTGCCGCAGGGGTAGGGGGCCTCTACGAGCAGTACTTC.

This clone was detected only a few times. The chain uses TRBV10-3 and TRBJ1-1, with unresolved D. Per germline, CDR1 ENHRY and CDR2 SYGVKD. V lost 1 base, J lost 7 bases, and 13 bases lay in between. The CDR3 totals 14 residues. CDR3 loop: CAISELFPYLEAFF. The CDR3 coding sequence is TGTGCCATCAGTGAGTTATTTCCCTATCTTGAAGCTTTCTTT.

In this sample, this clone turned up a few times. The chain has TRBV7-2 and TRBJ2-2, with 12 nucleotides matching TRBD2. This CDR3 has 16 residues. J gave up 7 bases and V 2 bases, and 5 bases lay outside the gene matches. Germline lookup yields CDR1 SGHTA and CDR2 FQGNSA. The CDR3 loop reads CASSLPGLAGGGELFF. The CDR3 DNA reads as TGTGCCAGCAGCTTACCGGGACTAGCGGGCGGCGGGGAGCTGTTTTTT. The variable domain in full, with the rest retrieved from reference TRBV7-2 and TRBJ2-2, is GAGVSQSPSNKVTEKGKDVELRCDPISGHTALYWYRQSLGQGLEFLIYFQGNSAPDKSGLPSDRFSAERTGGSVSTLTIQRTQQEDSAVYLCASSLPGLAGGGELFFGEGSRLTVL.

This clone was seen a handful of times. This chain connects TRBV20-1 to TRBJ2-1, with unresolved D. This CDR3 comprises 10 residues. Trimming left V 3 bases short and J 10 bases short, with 7 bases between. Looked up from germline, CDR1 is DFQATT and CDR2 is SNEGSKA (reference sequence). The CDR3 spells CSARLREQFF. Written as DNA, the CDR3 is TGCAGTGCTAGGCTCCGGGAGCAGTTCTTC.

This clone was detected only a few times. This chain uses TRBV29-1 with TRBJ1-4, with a possible D match to TRBD1 (6 bases). Per germline, CDR1 SQVTM and CDR2 ANQGSEA. The CDR3 has 13 amino acids. The V and J ends lost 4 bases and 5 bases respectively, with 11 bases between them. Here the CDR3 reads CSVVGRGNEKLFF. The CDR3 coding sequence is TGCAGCGTTGTTGGCAGGGGAAATGAAAAACTGTTTTTT.

As to this clone: The junction and the germline gene differ at one end; a read error may be behind it. J is TRBJ2-5 and V is TRBV7-7; possibly TRBD1 or TRBD2 for D (6 bases each). In germline, CDR1 is SSHAT, CDR2 FNYEAQ (reference sequence). This CDR3 comprises 14 residues. The CDR3 reads CASSFTRGRETQYF. In DNA, the CDR3 is TGTGCTAGCAGCTTCACTCGGGGGCGGGAGACCCAGTACTTC.

This clone turned up a few times. The gene calls are TRBV5-1 and TRBJ2-1; no definite D call. The germline V and J ends were trimmed by 4 bases and 10 bases, with 12 bases remaining between them. This CDR3 is built from 12 residues. The germline V gene encodes CDR1 SGHRS and CDR2 YFSETQ. CDR3 sequence reads: CASSISLGEQFF. The CDR3, as DNA: TGCGCCAGCAGCATTAGTCTGGGGGAGCAGTTCTTC.

The J gene is TRBJ2-7, the V gene TRBV11-2, with D perhaps TRBD1 or TRBD2 (5 bases each). CDR3 size: 15 residues. CDR1 SGHAT and CDR2 FQNNGV come from the germline V gene. The V and J ends lost 5 bases and 0 bases respectively, with 14 bases between them. CDR3 in DNA: TGTGCCAGCAGCCAGCCGGGGACCCTCTCCTACGAGCAGTACTTC. It yields the protein CASSQPGTLSYEQYF.

This clone was detected a few times. The chain joins TRBV5-6 to TRBJ2-7; 12 nucleotides agree with TRBD1. The germline CDR1 and CDR2 sequences are SGHDT and YYEEEE. Trimming removed 3 bases from V and 6 bases from J; junction bases left unmatched: 10. This CDR3 spans 16 amino acids. The CDR3 sequence is CASSSRDRGRPGEQYF. The CDR3 coding sequence is TGTGCCAGCAGCTCCCGGGACAGGGGGCGCCCCGGCGAGCAGTACTTC. Full variable domain (missing parts from reference TRBV5-6 and TRBJ2-7): DAGVTQSPTHLIKTRGQQVTLRCSPKSGHDTVSWYQQALGQGPQFIFQYYEEEERQRGNFPDRFSGHQFPNYSSELNVNALLLGDSALYLCASSSRDRGRPGEQYFGPGTRLTVT.

This clone has just a few counts. The chain is built from TRBV5-1 and TRBJ2-2, with 7 bases lining up with TRBD1. Germline-derived CDR1 and CDR2 are SGHRS and YFSETQ. The CDR3 is 16 residues long. The junction had 10 bases not matched to a gene; V was cut back by 4 bases and J by 4 bases. CDR3 in amino acids: CASSGGQIFGTGELFF. CDR3 nucleotides: TGCGCCAGCAGCGGGGGACAGATCTTCGGCACCGGGGAGCTGTTTTTT.

This clone was recorded a few times. The CDR3 is CASSLIRSFNQPQHF. The CDR3 bases are TGTGCCAGCAGTTTAATAAGGTCTTTCAATCAGCCCCAGCATTTT. The chain links TRBV28 to TRBJ1-5; D gene unclear. CDR3 length: 15 amino acids. Trimming left V 2 bases short and J 3 bases short, with 11 bases between. The germline V gene encodes CDR1 MDHEN and CDR2 SYDVKM.

The J gene is TRBJ1-2, the V gene TRBV30, with a tentative D call TRBD1 (5 bases). Trimming took 0 bases from V and 4 from J, leaving 9 bases between them. The CDR3 spans 13 residues. Germline V gives CDR1 GTSNPN, CDR2 SVGIG (reference sequence). CDR3 DNA: TGTGCCTGGAGTGTTTTCCAGGGCTATGGCTACACCTTC. This codes for CAWSVFQGYGYTF. The full variable domain, in which reference TRBV30 and TRBJ1-2 provide the parts outside the CDR3, is SQTIHQWPATLVQPVGSPLSLECTVEGTSNPNLYWYRQAAGRGLQLLFYSVGIGQISSEVPQNLSASRPQDRQFILSSKKLLLSDSGFYLCAWSVFQGYGYTFGSGTRLTVV.

The chain joins TRBV5-1 to TRBJ2-3; no definite D call. The germline CDR1 and CDR2 sequences are SGHRS and YFSETQ. The CDR3 consists of 17 residues. Trimming took off 2 bases at V and 0 bases at J, with 16 bases between the two ends. In nucleotides, the CDR3 is TGCGCCAGCAGCTTAACCCCGACTCTTTCTAGCACAGATACGCAGTATTTT. Translated: CASSLTPTLSSTDTQYF.

Comments on this clone: Other DNA sequences within the sample encode an identical CDR3. The rearrangement links TRBV2 to TRBJ2-5; 7 bases are shared with TRBD1. The CDR3 extends over 12 amino acids. CDR1 SNHLY and CDR2 FYNNEI come from the germline V gene. Trimming removed 3 bases from V and 5 bases from J; junction bases left unmatched: 0. The CDR3 nucleotides read TGTGCCAGCAGTGACAGGGGGGAGACCCAGTACTTC. Protein: CASSDRGETQYF. Filled out from reference TRBV2 and TRBJ2-5, the complete variable domain reads EPEVTQTPSHQVTQMGQEVILRCVPISNHLYFYWYRQILGQKVEFLVSFYNNEISEKSEIFDDQFSVERPDGSNFTLKIRSTKLEDSAMYFCASSDRGETQYFGPGTRLLVL.

The chain uses TRBV19 and TRBJ2-7, with a tentative D call TRBD1 (6 bases). V dropped 0 bases and J dropped 1 base, with 10 bases sitting between them. Germline V gives CDR1 LNHDA, CDR2 SQIVND (reference sequence). This CDR3 is built from 15 residues. For the CDR3, the DNA is TGTGCCAGTAGTATAGACGGGACAAGATCCTACGAGCAGTACTTC. This gives the protein CASSIDGTRSYEQYF.

The chain links TRBV30 to TRBJ2-7, with D possibly called TRBD1 or TRBD2 (5 bases each). V was shortened by 2 bases and J by 5 bases, with 16 bases between the two germline ends. Germline CDR1 and CDR2: GTSNPN and SVGIG (reference sequence). The CDR3 runs to 14 residues. The CDR3 DNA reads as TGTGCCTGGAGTATCCCCGGGACCAGCCACGAGCAGTACTTC. It translates to CAWSIPGTSHEQYF.

This clone turned up a few times. V is TRBV7-2 and J is TRBJ2-7; D may be TRBD1 (6 bases). The CDR3 extends over 13 amino acids. CDR1 SGHTA and CDR2 FQGNSA come from the germline V gene. The V gene lost 5 bases and the J gene lost 3 bases, with 11 bases spanning the gap. CDR3 bases: TGTGCCAGCAGCCGGGACACTTTCTACGAGCAGTACTTC. Translation: CASSRDTFYEQYF.